Below are 13 T cell receptor beta chains sequenced from a single sample in a study of long-term antiretroviral therapy in people with HIV (dated by TCRdb to 2021 to 2024). The immunoSEQ hsTCRB v3.0 assay was used at survey level resolution to sequence the TRB variable region. The clones in this table, taken by TCRdb from immuneACCESS, are in-frame only. Not every clone is retained; where verified, under half of the shortfall comes from an unresolved V gene, and the cause of the rest is unknown. This sample holds approximately 30,000 clones; 97% were observed only once. Of the sample, 1.5% to 2% falls within the top ten clones. The sample here was unsorted PBMCs, taken 7.6 years after starting antiretroviral therapy. The receptors come from a man younger than 40 with HIV.

The V call is TRBV6-4, the J call TRBJ2-6; D is tentatively TRBD1 or TRBD2 (5 bases each). Germline loops: CDR1 MRHNA, CDR2 SNTAGT. This CDR3 contains 16 residues. Trimming removed 3 bases from V and 0 bases from J, with 9 bases in between. The CDR3 is CASSEGRPSGANVLTF. For the CDR3, the DNA is TGTGCCAGCAGTGAGGGACGTCCCTCTGGGGCCAACGTCCTGACTTTC.

This clone appeared a single time. The chain is built from TRBV9 and TRBJ2-1; TRBD2 matches 12 bases. The germline V gene has CDR1 SGDLS and CDR2 YYNGEE. The CDR3 is made up of 15 amino acids. Losses at the gene ends were 4 bases for V and 3 bases for J; bases not matched to a gene: 2. CDR3 protein: CASSRTSGDYNEQFF. CDR3 coding DNA: TGTGCCAGCAGCCGGACTAGCGGGGACTACAATGAGCAGTTCTTC.

The chain links TRBV6-1 to TRBJ2-4; unclear D gene. V was shortened by 7 bases and J by 8 bases, with 12 bases between the two germline ends. The CDR3 runs to 12 residues. Germline values: CDR1 MNHNS, CDR2 SASEGT. CDR3 residues: CASNRTPDIQYF. In nucleotides, the CDR3 is TGTGCCAGCAACCGGACGCCGGACATTCAGTACTTC.

The CDR3 DNA reads as TGTGCCAGCAGTGAAGCGCGGGGGGGCTACGAGCAGTACTTC. Residues: CASSEARGGYEQYF. The gene calls are TRBV6-1 and TRBJ2-7; 9 nucleotides agree with TRBD2. The CDR3 spans 14 residues. The V and J ends lost 0 bases and 3 bases, in that order; junction bases with no gene match: 0. Germline-derived CDR1 and CDR2 are MNHNS and SASEGT.

The chain recombines TRBV19 with TRBJ2-5, with 7 positions matching TRBD2. The V and J ends lost 4 bases and 5 bases, in that order; junction bases with no gene match: 4. The CDR3 covers 13 residues. Looked up from germline, CDR1 is LNHDA and CDR2 is SQIVND (reference sequence). The CDR3 here is CASSSGSWETQYF. The CDR3 DNA is TGTGCCAGTAGTAGCGGGAGTTGGGAGACCCAGTACTTC.

The chain combines TRBV5-4 with TRBJ2-7; D remains unclear. This CDR3 is built from 14 residues. The V gene's germline CDR1 is SGHNT and CDR2 YYREEE (reference sequence). Trimming pared 6 bases from V and 4 bases from J, leaving 17 bases between. CDR3 nucleotides: TGTGCCAGCACTGTTCCCGTCTTTCCGTACGAGCAGTACTTC. As protein: CASTVPVFPYEQYF. Drawing the rest from reference TRBV5-4 and TRBJ2-7, the complete variable domain is ETGVTQSPTHLIKTRGQQVTLRCSSQSGHNTVSWYQQALGQGPQFIFQYYREEENGRGNFPPRFSGLQFPNYSSELNVNALELDDSALYLCASTVPVFPYEQYFGPGTRLTVT.

The chain employs TRBV4-1 and TRBJ2-2; 11 bases match TRBD1. The CDR3 is made up of 16 amino acids. CDR1 is MGHRA and CDR2 is YSYEKL in the germline V gene. The junction had 8 bases not matched to a gene; V was cut back by 4 bases and J by 7 bases. CDR3 in amino acids: CASSPTLGQGVGELFF. CDR3 coding DNA: TGCGCCAGCAGCCCGACTCTGGGACAGGGGGTCGGGGAGCTGTTTTTT.

The rearrangement links TRBV6-1 to TRBJ1-1, with a tentative D call TRBD1 (6 bases). V lost 1 base, J lost 11 bases, and 20 bases lay in between. Germline CDR1 MNHNS, CDR2 SASEGT. The CDR3 is made up of 15 amino acids. The CDR3 loop reads CASSEVGTWGGWAFF. Here the CDR3 DNA reads TGTGCCAGCAGTGAAGTGGGGACATGGGGGGGGTGGGCTTTCTTT.

This chain links TRBV11-2 with TRBJ2-7; D possibly corresponds to TRBD2 (5 bases). Germline loops: CDR1 SGHAT, CDR2 FQNNGV. The V end lost 1 base, the J end lost 0 bases, and 10 bases lay between the germline ends. There are 15 residues in the CDR3. The CDR3: CASSLGSGNSYEQYF. Here the CDR3 DNA reads TGTGCCAGCAGCTTAGGATCGGGGAACTCCTACGAGCAGTACTTC.

The genes are TRBV19 and TRBJ1-2; D is undetermined. The V end was cut by 5 bases, the J end by 4 bases, with 11 bases between. Germline CDR1 and CDR2: LNHDA and SQIVND (reference sequence). The CDR3 runs to 13 residues. This CDR3 reads CASSRGKVYGYTF. CDR3 bases: TGTGCCAGTAGTCGAGGGAAGGTCTATGGCTACACCTTC.

The chain couples TRBV14 to TRBJ1-1; 7 bases line up with TRBD1. Germline CDR1 reads SGHDN; CDR2 reads FVKESK. CDR3 length equals 15 residues. The V gene end was trimmed by 5 bases and the J gene end by 4 bases; junction bases not matched to a gene: 10. CDR3 loop: CASSTIPTGTTEAFF. The CDR3 DNA reads as TGTGCCAGCAGCACTATTCCGACAGGGACCACTGAAGCTTTCTTT.

The genes are TRBV2 and TRBJ2-7; D gene uncertain. Trimming removed 0 bases from V and 2 bases from J, with 8 bases in between. The length of the CDR3 is 14 residues. CDR1 is SNHLY and CDR2 is FYNNEI in the germline V gene. The CDR3 DNA reads TGTGCCAGCAGTGAAGCGTCCGAGGCCTACGAGCAGTACTTC. Protein product: CASSEASEAYEQYF. The whole variable domain, filled in from reference TRBV2 and TRBJ2-7, reads EPEVTQTPSHQVTQMGQEVILRCVPISNHLYFYWYRQILGQKVEFLVSFYNNEISEKSEIFDDQFSVERPDGSNFTLKIRSTKLEDSAMYFCASSEASEAYEQYFGPGTRLTVT.

The chain joins TRBV7-2 to TRBJ2-1; 9 nucleotides line up with TRBD2. Germline CDR1 reads SGHTA; CDR2 reads FQGNSA. The CDR3 consists of 15 residues. Trimming took 2 bases from V and 8 from J; bases not matched to a gene: 7. In DNA, the CDR3 is TGTGCCAGCAGCTTATGGGGCGGGGGGGCGGATGAGCAGTTCTTC. This codes for CASSLWGGGADEQFF. Combining the CDR3 with reference TRBV7-2 and TRBJ2-1 gives the whole variable domain GAGVSQSPSNKVTEKGKDVELRCDPISGHTALYWYRQSLGQGLEFLIYFQGNSAPDKSGLPSDRFSAERTGGSVSTLTIQRTQQEDSAVYLCASSLWGGGADEQFFGPGTRLTVL.